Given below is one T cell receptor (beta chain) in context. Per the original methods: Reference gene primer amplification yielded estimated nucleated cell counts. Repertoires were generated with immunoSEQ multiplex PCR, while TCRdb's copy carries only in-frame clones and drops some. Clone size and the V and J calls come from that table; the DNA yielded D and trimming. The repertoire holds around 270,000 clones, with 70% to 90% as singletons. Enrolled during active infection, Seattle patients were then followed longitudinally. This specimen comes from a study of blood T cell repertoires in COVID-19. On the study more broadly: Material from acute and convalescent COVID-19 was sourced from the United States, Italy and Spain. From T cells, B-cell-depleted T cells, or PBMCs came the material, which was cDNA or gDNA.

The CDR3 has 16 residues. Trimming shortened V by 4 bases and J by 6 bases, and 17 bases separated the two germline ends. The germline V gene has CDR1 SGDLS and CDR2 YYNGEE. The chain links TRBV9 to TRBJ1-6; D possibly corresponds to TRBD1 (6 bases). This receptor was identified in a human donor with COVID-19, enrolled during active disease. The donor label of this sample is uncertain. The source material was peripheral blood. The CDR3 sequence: CASSPTAGAVNSPLHF. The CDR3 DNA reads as TGTGCCAGCAGCCCAACCGCAGGGGCGGTTAATTCACCCCTCCACTTT.